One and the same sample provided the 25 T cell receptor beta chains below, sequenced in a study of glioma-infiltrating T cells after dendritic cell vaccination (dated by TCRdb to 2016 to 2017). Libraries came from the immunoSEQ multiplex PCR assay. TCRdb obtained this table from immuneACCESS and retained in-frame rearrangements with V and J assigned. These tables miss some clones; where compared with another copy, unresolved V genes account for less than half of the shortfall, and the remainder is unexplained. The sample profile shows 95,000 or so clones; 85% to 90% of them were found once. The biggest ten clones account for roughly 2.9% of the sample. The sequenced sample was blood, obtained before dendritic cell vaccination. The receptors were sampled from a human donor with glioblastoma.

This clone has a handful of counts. DNA for the CDR3: TGTGCCAGTCATTTAACAGGGGGGCTGAACACTGAAGCTTTCTTT. It translates to CASHLTGGLNTEAFF. The rearrangement links TRBV7-9 to TRBJ1-1, with TRBD1 matching 8 bases. The CDR3 length is 15 residues. Germline V gene sequence: CDR1 SEHNR, CDR2 FQNEAQ (reference sequence). The V and J ends lost 9 bases and 0 bases, in that order; junction bases with no gene match: 9.

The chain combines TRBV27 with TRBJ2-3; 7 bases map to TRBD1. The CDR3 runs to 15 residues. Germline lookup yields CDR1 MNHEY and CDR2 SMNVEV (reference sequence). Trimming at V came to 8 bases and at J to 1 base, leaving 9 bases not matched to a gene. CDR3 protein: CASGPRGQGTDTQYF. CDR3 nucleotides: TGTGCCAGCGGGCCCCGAGGACAGGGCACAGATACGCAGTATTTT.

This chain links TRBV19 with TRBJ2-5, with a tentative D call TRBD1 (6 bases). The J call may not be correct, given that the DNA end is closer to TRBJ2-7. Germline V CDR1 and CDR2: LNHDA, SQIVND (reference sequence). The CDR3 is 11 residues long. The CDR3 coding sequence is TGTGCTTCAGGGGTATCCTACGAGCAGTACTTC. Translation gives CASGVSYEQYF.

The CDR3 spells CASTQVPQANYGYTF. Here the CDR3 DNA reads TGCGCCAGTACTCAGGTGCCCCAAGCTAACTATGGCTACACCTTC. The J gene is TRBJ1-2, the V gene TRBV5-1; no firm D call. Germline lookup yields CDR1 SGHRS and CDR2 YFSETQ. Between the trimmed V and J ends, which lost 8 bases and 0 bases, there was a span of 17 bases. There are 15 residues in the CDR3.

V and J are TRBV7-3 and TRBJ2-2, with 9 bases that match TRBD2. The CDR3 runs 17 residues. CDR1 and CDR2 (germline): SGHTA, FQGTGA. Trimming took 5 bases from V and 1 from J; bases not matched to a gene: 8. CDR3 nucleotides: TGTGCCAGCAGCGAGACTAGCGGAGGATGGAACACCGGGGAGCTGTTTTTT. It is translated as CASSETSGGWNTGELFF.

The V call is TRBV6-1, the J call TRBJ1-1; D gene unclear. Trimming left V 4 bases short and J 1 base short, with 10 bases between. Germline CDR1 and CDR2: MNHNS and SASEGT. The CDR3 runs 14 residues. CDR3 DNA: TGTGCCAGCAGTGCGTCCCCCCCGAACACTGAAGCTTTCTTT. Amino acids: CASSASPPNTEAFF.

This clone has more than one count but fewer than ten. CDR3 in DNA: TGTGCCAGCAGCTCCGGGAATAATCAAGAGACCCAGTACTTC. It translates to CASSSGNNQETQYF. The chain is built from TRBV5-4 and TRBJ2-5; TRBD2 might be the D (5 bases). CDR3 length: 14 residues. Germline loops: CDR1 SGHNT, CDR2 YYREEE (reference sequence). The V end lost 3 bases, the J end lost 2 bases, and 11 bases lay between the germline ends.

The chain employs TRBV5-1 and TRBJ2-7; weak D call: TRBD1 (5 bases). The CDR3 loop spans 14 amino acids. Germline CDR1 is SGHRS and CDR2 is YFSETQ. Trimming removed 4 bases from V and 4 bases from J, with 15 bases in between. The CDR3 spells CASSIREGGYEQYF. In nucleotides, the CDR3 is TGCGCCAGCAGCATCAGGGAAGGTGGGTACGAGCAGTACTTC.

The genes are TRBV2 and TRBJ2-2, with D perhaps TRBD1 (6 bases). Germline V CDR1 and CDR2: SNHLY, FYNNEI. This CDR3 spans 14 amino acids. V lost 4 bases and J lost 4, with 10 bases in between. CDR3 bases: TGTGCCAGCAGTGGTCAGGGGAGCACCGGGGAGCTGTTTTTT. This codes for CASSGQGSTGELFF.

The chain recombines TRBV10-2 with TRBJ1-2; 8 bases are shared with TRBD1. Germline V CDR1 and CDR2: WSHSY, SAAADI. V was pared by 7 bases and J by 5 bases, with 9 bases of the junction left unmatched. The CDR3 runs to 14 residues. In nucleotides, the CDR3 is TGCGCCAGCAATAGGCGGGGACAGGATTATGGCTACACCTTC. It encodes CASNRRGQDYGYTF.

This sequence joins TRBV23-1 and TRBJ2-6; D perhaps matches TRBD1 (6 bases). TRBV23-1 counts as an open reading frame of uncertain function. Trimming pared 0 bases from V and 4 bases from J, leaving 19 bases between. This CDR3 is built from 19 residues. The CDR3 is CASSQSGAGAPLGANVLTF. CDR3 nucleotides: TGCGCCAGCAGTCAATCGGGGGCAGGGGCCCCCCTCGGGGCCAACGTCCTGACTTTC.

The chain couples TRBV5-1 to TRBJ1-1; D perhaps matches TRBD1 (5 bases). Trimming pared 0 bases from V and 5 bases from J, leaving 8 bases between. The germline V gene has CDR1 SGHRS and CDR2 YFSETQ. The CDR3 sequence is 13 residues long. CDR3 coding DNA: TGCGCCAGCAGCTTGGACGGGGGGACTGAAGCTTTCTTT. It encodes CASSLDGGTEAFF. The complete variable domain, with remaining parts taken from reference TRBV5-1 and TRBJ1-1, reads KAGVTQTPRYLIKTRGQQVTLSCSPISGHRSVSWYQQTPGQGLQFLFEYFSETQRNKGNFPGRFSGRQFSNSRSEMNVSTLELGDSALYLCASSLDGGTEAFFGQGTRLTVV.

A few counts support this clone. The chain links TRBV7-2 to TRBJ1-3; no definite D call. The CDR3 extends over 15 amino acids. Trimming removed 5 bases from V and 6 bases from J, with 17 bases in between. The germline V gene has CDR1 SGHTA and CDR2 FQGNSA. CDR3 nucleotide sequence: TGTGCCAGCAGCCCCTATGGACTTCAGCTAAACACCATATATTTT. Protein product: CASSPYGLQLNTIYF.

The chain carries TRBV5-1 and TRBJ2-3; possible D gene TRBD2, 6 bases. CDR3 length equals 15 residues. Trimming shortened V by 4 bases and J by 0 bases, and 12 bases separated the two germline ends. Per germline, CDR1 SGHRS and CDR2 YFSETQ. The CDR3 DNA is TGCGCCAGCAGCCTTAGCGGACCGAGCACAGATACGCAGTATTTT. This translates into CASSLSGPSTDTQYF.

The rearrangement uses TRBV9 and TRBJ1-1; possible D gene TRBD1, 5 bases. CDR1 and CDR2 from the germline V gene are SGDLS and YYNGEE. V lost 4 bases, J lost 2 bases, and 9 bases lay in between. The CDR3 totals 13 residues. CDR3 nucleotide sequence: TGTGCCAGCAGCTTCCAGGGAAACACTGAAGCTTTCTTT. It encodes CASSFQGNTEAFF.

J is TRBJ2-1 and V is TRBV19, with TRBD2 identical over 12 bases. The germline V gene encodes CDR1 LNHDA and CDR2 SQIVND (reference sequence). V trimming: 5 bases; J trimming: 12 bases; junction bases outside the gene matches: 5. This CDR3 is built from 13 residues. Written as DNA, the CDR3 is TGTGCCAGTAGTCAGGGACTAGCGGGTAGGCAGTTCTTC. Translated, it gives CASSQGLAGRQFF.

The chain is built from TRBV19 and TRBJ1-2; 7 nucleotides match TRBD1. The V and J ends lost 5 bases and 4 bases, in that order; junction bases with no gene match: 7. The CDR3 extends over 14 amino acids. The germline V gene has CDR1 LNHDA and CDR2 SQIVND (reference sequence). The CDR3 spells CASSFRDRSYGYTF. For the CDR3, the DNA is TGTGCCAGTAGTTTCCGGGACAGATCCTATGGCTACACCTTC.

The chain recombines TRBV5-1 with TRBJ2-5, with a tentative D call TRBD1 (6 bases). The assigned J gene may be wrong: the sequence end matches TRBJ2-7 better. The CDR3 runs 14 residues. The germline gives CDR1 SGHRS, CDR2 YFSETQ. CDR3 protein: CASSLGGLYDEQYF. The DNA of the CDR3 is TGCGCCAGCAGCTTGGGGGGGCTTTACGACGAGCAGTACTTC.

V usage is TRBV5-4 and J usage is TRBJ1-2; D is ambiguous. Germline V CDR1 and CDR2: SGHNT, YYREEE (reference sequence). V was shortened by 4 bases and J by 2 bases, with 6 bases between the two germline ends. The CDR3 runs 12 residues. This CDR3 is CASSPENYGYTF. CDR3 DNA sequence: TGTGCCAGCAGCCCGGAGAACTATGGCTACACCTTC. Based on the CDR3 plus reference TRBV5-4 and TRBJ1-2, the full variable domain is ETGVTQSPTHLIKTRGQQVTLRCSSQSGHNTVSWYQQALGQGPQFIFQYYREEENGRGNFPPRFSGLQFPNYSSELNVNALELDDSALYLCASSPENYGYTFGSGTRLTVV.

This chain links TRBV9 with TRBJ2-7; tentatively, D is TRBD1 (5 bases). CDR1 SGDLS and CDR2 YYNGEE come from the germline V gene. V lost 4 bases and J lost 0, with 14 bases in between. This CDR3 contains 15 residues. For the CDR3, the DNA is TGTGCCAGCAGCCCCCGGTGGGGCAACTCCTACGAGCAGTACTTC. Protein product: CASSPRWGNSYEQYF.

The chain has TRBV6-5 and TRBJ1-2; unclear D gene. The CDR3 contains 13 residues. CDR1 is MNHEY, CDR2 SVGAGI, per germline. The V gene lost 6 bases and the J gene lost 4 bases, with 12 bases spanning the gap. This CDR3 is CASSLDGGYGYTF. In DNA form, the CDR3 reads TGTGCCAGCAGCTTGGACGGAGGCTATGGCTACACCTTC.

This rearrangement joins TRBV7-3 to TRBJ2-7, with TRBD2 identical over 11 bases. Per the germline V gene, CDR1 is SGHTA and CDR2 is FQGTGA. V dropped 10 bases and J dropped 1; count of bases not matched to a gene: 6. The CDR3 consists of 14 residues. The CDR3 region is CATGGLAESYEQYF. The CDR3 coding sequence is TGTGCCACCGGGGGACTAGCGGAGTCCTACGAGCAGTACTTC.

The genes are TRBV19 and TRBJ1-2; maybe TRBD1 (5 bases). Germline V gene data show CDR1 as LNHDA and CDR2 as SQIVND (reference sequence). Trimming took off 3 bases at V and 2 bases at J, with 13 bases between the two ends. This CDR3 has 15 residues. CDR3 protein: CASSIGGVGNYGYTF. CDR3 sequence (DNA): TGTGCCAGTAGTATCGGGGGGGTGGGAAACTATGGCTACACCTTC.

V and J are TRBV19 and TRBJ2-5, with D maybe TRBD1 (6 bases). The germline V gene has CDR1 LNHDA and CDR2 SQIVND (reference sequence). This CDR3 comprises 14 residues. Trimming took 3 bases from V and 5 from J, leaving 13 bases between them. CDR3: CASSIRGPEETQYF. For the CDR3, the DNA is TGTGCCAGTAGTATCAGGGGTCCAGAGGAGACCCAGTACTTC.

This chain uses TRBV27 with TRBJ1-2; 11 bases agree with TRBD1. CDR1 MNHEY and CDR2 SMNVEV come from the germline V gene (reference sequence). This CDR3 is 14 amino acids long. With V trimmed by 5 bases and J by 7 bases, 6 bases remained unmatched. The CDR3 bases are TGTGCCAGCAGTCGAAGGACAGGGGGCGGTGGCTACACCTTC. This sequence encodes CASSRRTGGGGYTF.